This TCR beta chain was identified during a study of CD8 T cells in ankylosing spondylitis. The study's findings and limits: About 8 highly homologous variants made up a TCR beta motif that seemed to typify ankylosing spondylitis blood. Significant enrichment of disease-linked clones was reportedly seen in matched ankylosing spondylitis synovial fluid. There were earlier reports of some motif variants in reactive arthritis synovial fluid and blood. CD8+ disease-linked clones were present at relatively low frequencies in blood.

This clonotype appeared many times. Its cognate antigen is unknown. This CDR3 region has 13 residues. Trimming cost V 8 bases and J 7 bases; bases outside gene matches: 3. CDR1 SNHLY and CDR2 FYNNEI come from the germline V gene. TCRdb itself ran the 5' RACE reads through MiXCR, one entry per CDR3 protein. The sample includes some 250,000 distinct CDR3 sequences, more than 20% of them seen just once. The receptor was derived from a male donor with ankylosing spondylitis or in good health (not recorded which). The chain couples TRBV2 to TRBJ2-2, with 11 bases fitting TRBD1. The specimen was blood, either unsorted or a sorted T cell fraction (not recorded which). The chain's CDR3 is CASGDRGIGELFF. The CDR3 DNA sequence: TGTGCCAGCGGGGACAGGGGGATCGGGGAGCTGTTTTTT.